Given below is one T cell receptor (beta chain) in context. Its antigen remains unidentified. The sample belongs to a study of shared clonotypes between healthy human individuals. CD8 cells regarded as naive lacked CD45RO, were positively chosen for CCR7, and omitted terminally differentiated effector memory CD45RA+ cells. The CDR3 length is 13 residues. With 1 base removed from V and 7 bases from J, the gap between germline ends came to 14 bases. CDR1 SQVTM and CDR2 ANQGSEA come from the germline V gene. Findings and limits, study-wide: Lower generation probabilities were found for non-shared clonotypes than for those shared by all four donors.

Sorted-subset replicate PCRs used 200 ng of genomic DNA. This amount corresponded to tens of thousands of T cell genomes. The table came from immunoSEQ multiplex PCR; TCRdb's copy has only in-frame clones and leaves some out. The data hold roughly 770,000 clones, with about 96% observed a single time. V usage is TRBV29-1 and J usage is TRBJ2-7; D is unclear. The sequence was collected from a man younger than 45 in good health. The sequenced sample consisted of naive CD8+ T cells sorted from blood. CDR3 loop: CSVEVGRSVEQYF. CDR3 bases: TGCAGCGTTGAAGTGGGCAGATCGGTAGAGCAGTACTTC.